Below are 20 T cell receptor beta chains sequenced from a single sample in a study of cytotoxic CD8 clonotypes in ibrutinib-treated CLL. Produced via immunoSEQ multiplex PCR; TCRdb's table is partial and in-frame only. In the table there are under 200,000 clones, over 65% of which are singletons. This material consisted of PBMCs, taken after 12 months of ibrutinib treatment. These receptors were collected from a human donor with chronic lymphocytic leukemia.

The V and J genes are TRBV5-1 and TRBJ2-7; D unclear. The CDR3 runs to 13 residues. V lost 0 bases and J lost 7, with 11 bases in between. Germline CDR1 is SGHRS and CDR2 is YFSETQ. The CDR3 protein is CASSLGSVEEQYF. CDR3 DNA sequence: TGCGCCAGCAGCTTGGGGAGCGTGGAAGAGCAGTACTTC.

The chain carries TRBV2 and TRBJ1-2; D is undetermined. V shed 1 base and J shed 7 bases, with 10 bases lying between them. The CDR3 length is 13 residues. Germline V gene sequence: CDR1 SNHLY, CDR2 FYNNEI. The CDR3 reads CASSEGGVGGYTF. Written as DNA, the CDR3 is TGTGCCAGCAGTGAAGGAGGTGTTGGTGGCTACACCTTC. The full variable domain, completed using reference TRBV2 and TRBJ1-2, is EPEVTQTPSHQVTQMGQEVILRCVPISNHLYFYWYRQILGQKVEFLVSFYNNEISEKSEIFDDQFSVERPDGSNFTLKIRSTKLEDSAMYFCASSEGGVGGYTFGSGTRLTVV.

V usage is TRBV19 and J usage is TRBJ2-7; D is unresolved. The V end lost 0 bases, the J end lost 1 base, and 4 bases lay between the germline ends. The CDR3 spans 13 residues. Germline CDR1 is LNHDA and CDR2 is SQIVND (reference sequence). The CDR3 loop is CASSIELSYEQYF. The CDR3 DNA sequence: TGTGCCAGTAGTATAGAACTGTCCTACGAGCAGTACTTC.

The J gene is TRBJ1-3, the V gene TRBV6-6; D gene uncertain. This CDR3 is 16 amino acids long. Trimming removed 6 bases at V and 1 base at J, with 16 bases between. Per the germline V gene, CDR1 is MNHNY and CDR2 is SVGAGI (reference sequence). This chain's CDR3 is CASSRVGSESGNTIYF. CDR3 sequence (DNA): TGTGCCAGCAGCCGGGTAGGGAGCGAGTCTGGAAACACCATATATTTT.

The chain joins TRBV28 to TRBJ2-4; no clear D. This CDR3 has 15 residues. From germline, CDR1 is MDHEN and CDR2 SYDVKM. The germline V and J ends were trimmed by 5 bases and 1 base, with 12 bases remaining between them. The CDR3 coding sequence is TGTGCCAGCAGTCCCCCTACGGTTGCCAAAAACATTCAGTACTTC. Protein product: CASSPPTVAKNIQYF. Full variable domain (rest looked up from reference TRBV28 and TRBJ2-4): DVKVTQSSRYLVKRTGEKVFLECVQDMDHENMFWYRQDPGLGLRLIYFSYDVKMKEKGDIPEGYSVSREKKERFSLILESASTNQTSMYLCASSPPTVAKNIQYFGAGTRLSVL.

This sequence joins TRBV4-1 and TRBJ1-2; no firm D call. With 1 base removed from V and 6 bases from J, the gap between germline ends came to 6 bases. The CDR3 extends over 12 amino acids. The germline CDR1 and CDR2 sequences are MGHRA and YSYEKL. CDR3: CASSQVTDGYTF. The CDR3 nucleotides are TGCGCCAGCAGCCAAGTTACTGATGGCTACACCTTC.

On this clone itself: A much larger clonotype is one base distant, so this may be a read error. Distinct nucleotide sequences in the sample also encode this CDR3. The chain recombines TRBV11-3 with TRBJ2-1, with D perhaps TRBD2 (6 bases). V dropped 0 bases and J dropped 0 bases, with 6 bases sitting between them. The CDR3 is made up of 15 amino acids. Germline V lookup: CDR1 SGHNT, CDR2 YENEEA. The CDR3 reads CASSLDGSSYNEQFF. The DNA for the CDR3 is TGTGCCAGCAGCTTAGACGGGAGCTCCTACAATGAGCAGTTCTTC.

This chain links TRBV30 with TRBJ1-2, with D uncertain. Trimming shortened V by 3 bases and J by 0 bases, and 14 bases separated the two germline ends. The germline V gene encodes CDR1 GTSNPN and CDR2 SVGIG (reference sequence). The CDR3 has 15 amino acids. The CDR3 spells CAWSSKGAANYGYTF. In nucleotides, the CDR3 is TGTGCCTGGAGCTCAAAGGGAGCTGCTAACTATGGCTACACCTTC.

J is TRBJ2-7 and V is TRBV5-4, with 7 nucleotides matching TRBD1. After removal of 0 bases from V and 4 bases from J, the junction contained 10 bases not matched to a gene. Germline CDR1 reads SGHNT; CDR2 reads YYREEE (reference sequence). The CDR3 is 16 amino acids. The CDR3 coding sequence is TGTGCCAGCAGCTTGGGAACCGGGACAGAGAGGTACGAGCAGTACTTC. Amino acid sequence: CASSLGTGTERYEQYF. The variable domain in full, completed from reference TRBV5-4 and TRBJ2-7, reads ETGVTQSPTHLIKTRGQQVTLRCSSQSGHNTVSWYQQALGQGPQFIFQYYREEENGRGNFPPRFSGLQFPNYSSELNVNALELDDSALYLCASSLGTGTERYEQYFGPGTRLTVT.

V and J are TRBV2 and TRBJ1-2; no definite D call. The CDR3 is 14 amino acids. Germline V gives CDR1 SNHLY, CDR2 FYNNEI. Trimming took off 1 base at V and 7 bases at J, with 13 bases between the two ends. CDR3 sequence (DNA): TGTGCCAGCAGTGAAGGGACCCTGATCGGTGGCTACACCTTC. Translation: CASSEGTLIGGYTF. Together with reference TRBV2 and TRBJ1-2, the CDR3 gives the full variable domain: EPEVTQTPSHQVTQMGQEVILRCVPISNHLYFYWYRQILGQKVEFLVSFYNNEISEKSEIFDDQFSVERPDGSNFTLKIRSTKLEDSAMYFCASSEGTLIGGYTFGSGTRLTVV.

There are a few counts of this clone. The chain combines TRBV7-2 with TRBJ1-2; 9 bases align to TRBD1. Looked up from germline, CDR1 is SGHTA and CDR2 is FQGNSA. V dropped 6 bases and J dropped 5; count of bases not matched to a gene: 4. The CDR3 extends over 13 amino acids. CDR3 coding DNA: TGTGCCAGCAGTACCGGGACAGGGTATGGCTACACCTTC. Translation gives CASSTGTGYGYTF. The full variable domain, in which reference TRBV7-2 and TRBJ1-2 provide the parts outside the CDR3, is GAGVSQSPSNKVTEKGKDVELRCDPISGHTALYWYRQSLGQGLEFLIYFQGNSAPDKSGLPSDRFSAERTGGSVSTLTIQRTQQEDSAVYLCASSTGTGYGYTFGSGTRLTVV.

The chain employs TRBV11-2 and TRBJ2-5, with TRBD2 as a possible D gene (6 bases). Germline V lookup: CDR1 SGHAT, CDR2 FQNNGV. V was trimmed by 6 bases and J by 6 bases, leaving 20 bases between them. This CDR3 comprises 15 residues. As DNA, the CDR3 is TGTGCCAGCAGGCGACTAGTGGGATTCGAAAAGACCCAGTACTTC. The encoded protein is CASRRLVGFEKTQYF. The variable domain in full, with the rest retrieved from reference TRBV11-2 and TRBJ2-5, is EAGVAQSPRYKIIEKRQSVAFWCNPISGHATLYWYQQILGQGPKLLIQFQNNGVVDDSQLPKDRFSAERLKGVDSTLKIQPAKLEDSAVYLCASRRLVGFEKTQYFGPGTRLLVL.

The V call is TRBV5-1, the J call TRBJ2-1, with 8 bases lining up with TRBD1. The length of the CDR3 is 15 residues. Germline V gene data show CDR1 as SGHRS and CDR2 as YFSETQ. Germline trimming cut 1 base from V and 4 bases from J; bases unmatched to any gene: 4. CDR3 protein: CASSLTGQGYNEQFF. The CDR3 DNA is TGCGCCAGCAGCTTGACCGGACAGGGTTACAATGAGCAGTTCTTC.

The genes are TRBV28 and TRBJ1-5, with D unresolved. Germline CDR1 MDHEN, CDR2 SYDVKM. This CDR3 is built from 14 residues. The germline V and J ends were trimmed by 4 bases and 2 bases, with 9 bases remaining between them. The CDR3, as DNA: TGTGCCAGCAGTTCGGGCAAGCGCAATCAGCCCCAGCATTTT. This translates into CASSSGKRNQPQHF.

The chain employs TRBV4-1 and TRBJ1-6; perhaps TRBD1 as D (6 bases). Germline assignment: CDR1 MGHRA and CDR2 YSYEKL. The ends were cut back, 0 bases at V and 11 bases at J, with 14 bases in the middle. The CDR3 has 15 residues. CDR3 residues: CASSQETRGVPPLHF. CDR3 in DNA: TGCGCCAGCAGCCAAGAAACCAGGGGAGTGCCACCCCTCCACTTT.

This clone has just a few counts. The chain is built from TRBV4-2 and TRBJ1-2; a possible D gene is TRBD1 (6 bases). The CDR3 runs to 14 residues. The V gene's germline CDR1 is LGHNA and CDR2 YNFKEQ. Trimming took 3 bases from V and 6 from J, leaving 14 bases between them. The CDR3 bases are TGTGCCAGCAGCCATACAGGGACAAGGGATGGCTACACCTTC. It specifies CASSHTGTRDGYTF.

The chain carries TRBV5-1 and TRBJ2-3; D possibly matches TRBD1 or TRBD2 (5 bases each). This CDR3 is built from 18 residues. Germline CDR1 reads SGHRS; CDR2 reads YFSETQ. V shed 0 bases and J shed 1 base, with 18 bases lying between them. CDR3 nucleotide sequence: TGCGCCAGCAGCTTGGCCTGGGTGCGGCCGGGGCGCACAGATACGCAGTATTTT. Residues: CASSLAWVRPGRTDTQYF.

The chain recombines TRBV4-1 with TRBJ2-1, with TRBD1 matching 7 bases. Germline loops: CDR1 MGHRA, CDR2 YSYEKL. The ends lost 5 bases at V and 6 bases at J; junction bases unmatched: 10. The CDR3 sequence is 15 residues long. The CDR3, as DNA: TGCGCCAGCAGCTCTCGGACAGGAAAGGGCAATGAGCAGTTCTTC. Translation gives CASSSRTGKGNEQFF.

V usage is TRBV28 and J usage is TRBJ2-7; TRBD1 is a possible D gene (8 bases). V lost 3 bases to trimming and J lost 4 bases, with 16 bases between them. Looked up from germline, CDR1 is MDHEN and CDR2 is SYDVKM. CDR3 length: 15 amino acids. The CDR3 loop is CASSFDDRGLYEQYF. The CDR3 nucleotides read TGTGCCAGCAGTTTTGATGACAGGGGACTATACGAGCAGTACTTC. The whole variable domain, filled in from reference TRBV28 and TRBJ2-7, reads DVKVTQSSRYLVKRTGEKVFLECVQDMDHENMFWYRQDPGLGLRLIYFSYDVKMKEKGDIPEGYSVSREKKERFSLILESASTNQTSMYLCASSFDDRGLYEQYFGPGTRLTVT.

V usage is TRBV19 and J usage is TRBJ2-2; D may match TRBD1 or TRBD2 (6 bases each). This CDR3 comprises 17 residues. Germline CDR1 LNHDA, CDR2 SQIVND (reference sequence). V dropped 3 bases and J dropped 3 bases, with 17 bases sitting between them. The CDR3 nucleotides read TGTGCCAGTAGTATGGGGGGCCAACTTGGGGACACCGGGGAGCTGTTTTTT. Translating gives CASSMGGQLGDTGELFF.